The 24 T cell receptor beta chains below all came from one sample that was sequenced in a study of T cells after yellow fever vaccination. TCRdb recomputed calls from the 5' RACE reads with MiXCR, one row per CDR3 protein. The profile covers 55,000 to 70,000 distinct CDR3 sequences, with less than 8.5% appearing a single time and approximately 35% taken by the ten largest. Source: CD8+ T cells sorted from PBMCs, taken roughly 47 days after the first yellow fever vaccination. The receptors were gathered from a man younger than 35 who received the YFV17D yellow fever vaccine.

This clonotype has ten or more counts. The chain joins TRBV13 to TRBJ1-1; 7 bases map to TRBD1. The V segment lost 5 bases and the J segment 4 bases; nucleotides outside the gene matches: 10. The CDR3 runs to 15 residues. Germline values: CDR1 PRHDT, CDR2 FYEKMQ (reference sequence). DNA for the CDR3: TGTGCCAGCAGCCCAGACAGGGAGGGTATCACTGAAGCTTTCTTT. Amino acid sequence: CASSPDREGITEAFF.

This clonotype was seen at least ten times. The genes are TRBV4-1 and TRBJ2-2; D remains unclear. Germline V gene sequence: CDR1 MGHRA, CDR2 YSYEKL. The V end lost 6 bases, the J end lost 4 bases, and 6 bases lay between the germline ends. CDR3 length: 12 residues. DNA of the CDR3: TGCGCCAGCAGACCGTTCACCGGGGAGCTGTTTTTT. Translating gives CASRPFTGELFF.

As to this clonotype: A much more abundant neighbour one base away suggests this may be a read error. V gene TRBV12-3 or TRBV12-4 combines with J gene TRBJ2-2, with unresolved D. V lost 8 bases and J lost 8, with 12 bases in between. The CDR3 runs 12 residues. The CDR3 nucleotides are TGTGCCAGCCCCGACGGTGCGGGGGAGCTGTTTTTT. Translating it yields CASPDGAGELFF.

This clonotype was detected many times. V and J are TRBV9 and TRBJ2-1; 11 nucleotides match TRBD1. Trimming at V came to 8 bases and at J to 6 bases, leaving 7 bases not matched to a gene. Germline CDR1 and CDR2: SGDLS and YYNGEE. The CDR3 has 14 amino acids. CDR3 loop: CASTPGTGGNEQFF. The CDR3 coding sequence is TGTGCCAGTACCCCAGGGACAGGGGGCAATGAGCAGTTCTTC.

The chain links TRBV12-3 or TRBV12-4 to TRBJ2-7; a possible D gene is TRBD2 (7 bases). The V gene lost 3 bases and the J gene lost 1 base, with 10 bases spanning the gap. The CDR3 contains 14 residues. CDR3 loop: CASSLGGGSYEQYV. In DNA form, the CDR3 reads TGTGCCAGCAGTTTGGGAGGGGGGTCCTACGAGCAGTACGTC.

This clonotype was seen only a few times. V is TRBV6-5 and J is TRBJ1-1; possibly TRBD1 for D (5 bases). This CDR3 region has 19 residues. Germline CDR1 MNHEY, CDR2 SVGAGI. V was pared by 0 bases and J by 0 bases, with 20 bases between. This CDR3 is CASSYSGTREGMMNTEAFF. CDR3 in DNA: TGTGCCAGCAGTTACTCCGGGACCCGGGAAGGGATGATGAACACTGAAGCTTTCTTT.

This clonotype was found many times. The genes are TRBV6-1 and TRBJ2-5; 9 bases fit TRBD2. The J segment lost 2 bases and the V segment lost 2 bases, leaving 6 bases of the junction unmatched. Germline V gene data show CDR1 as MNHNS and CDR2 as SASEGT. The CDR3 has 16 residues. CDR3 sequence: CASSELGGGGQETQYF. CDR3 coding DNA: TGTGCCAGCAGTGAACTCGGCGGGGGGGGGCAAGAGACCCAGTACTTC.

This clonotype was recorded many times. The rearrangement uses TRBV2 and TRBJ2-2; tentatively, D is TRBD1 or TRBD2 (5 bases each). The CDR3 is 15 amino acids. The V end was cut by 6 bases, the J end by 9 bases, with 20 bases between. Germline assignment: CDR1 SNHLY and CDR2 FYNNEI. CDR3 residues: CASRGRRDAPRELFF. CDR3 nucleotide sequence: TGTGCCAGCAGAGGACGTCGGGACGCCCCGCGGGAGCTGTTTTTT.

At least ten counts were recorded for this clonotype. The rearrangement uses TRBV9 and TRBJ2-5; D may be TRBD1 or TRBD2 (6 bases each). This CDR3 is 14 amino acids long. Per the germline V gene, CDR1 is SGDLS and CDR2 is YYNGEE. V dropped 3 bases and J dropped 5 bases, with 14 bases sitting between them. As DNA, the CDR3 is TGTGCCAGCAGCGCCGTGGGGGGCGGGGAGACCCAGTACTTC. This translates into CASSAVGGGETQYF.

The rearrangement uses TRBV7-9 and TRBJ2-1; D gene uncertain. Germline CDR1 SEHNR, CDR2 FQNEAQ (reference sequence). The length of the CDR3 is 13 residues. Trimming cost V 0 bases and J 7 bases, with 7 bases left between them. CDR3 sequence reads: CASSLALLNEQFF. For the CDR3, the DNA is TGTGCCAGCAGCTTAGCCCTTCTGAATGAGCAGTTCTTC.

This clonotype was counted ten times or more. V is TRBV6-6 and J is TRBJ2-3; the D is unclear. Trimming shortened V by 2 bases and J by 6 bases, and 3 bases separated the two germline ends. Germline CDR1 is MNHNY and CDR2 is SVGAGI (reference sequence). The length of the CDR3 is 11 residues. The CDR3 DNA sequence: TGTGCCAGCAGTTACGGGGATACGCAGTATTTT. It is translated as CASSYGDTQYF.

Comments on this clonotype: A read error may be the cause here, since a much bigger clone is one base away. The chain links TRBV6-4 to TRBJ2-3; no reliable D call. Trimming took off 2 bases at V and 5 bases at J, with 5 bases between the two ends. The CDR3 runs to 12 residues. Germline CDR1 and CDR2: MRHNA and SNTAGT. DNA of the CDR3: TGTGCCAGCAGTGACGGGGAAGATACGCAGTATTTT. Translating it yields CASSDGEDTQYF.

This clonotype was observed a handful of times. This sequence joins TRBV19 and TRBJ1-2, with D maybe TRBD1 (6 bases). Trimming left V 6 bases short and J 2 bases short, with 7 bases between. Germline CDR1 LNHDA, CDR2 SQIVND (reference sequence). The length of the CDR3 is 12 residues. CDR3 sequence (DNA): TGTGCCAGTAGAACAGGGAACTATGGCTACACCTTC. Protein product: CASRTGNYGYTF.

This clonotype occurred many times. This chain links TRBV15 with TRBJ1-2, with a tentative D call TRBD1 (5 bases). The CDR3 has 15 residues. Trimming took off 0 bases at V and 1 base at J, with 9 bases between the two ends. In germline, CDR1 is LNHNV, CDR2 YYDKDF (reference sequence). The CDR3 spells CATSRDRGVNYGYTF. The CDR3 DNA reads as TGTGCCACCAGCAGAGATCGGGGCGTTAACTATGGCTACACCTTC. The full variable domain, in which reference TRBV15 and TRBJ1-2 provide the parts outside the CDR3, is DAMVIQNPRYQVTQFGKPVTLSCSQTLNHNVMYWYQQKSSQAPKLLFHYYDKDFNNEADTPDNFQSRRPNTSFCFLDIRSPGLGDTAMYLCATSRDRGVNYGYTFGSGTRLTVV.

This clonotype was counted a few times. The V gene is TRBV29-1, the J gene TRBJ2-2, with TRBD2 matching 7 bases. This CDR3 has 15 residues. V shed 6 bases, J shed 0 bases, and the junction held 7 bases outside the gene matches. Germline values: CDR1 SQVTM, CDR2 ANQGSEA. The CDR3 here is CSVTTTSANTGELFF. CDR3 DNA: TGCAGCGTGACCACCACTAGCGCGAACACCGGGGAGCTGTTTTTT.

This clonotype was observed many times. This chain links TRBV10-2 with TRBJ2-1, with 8 bases aligning to TRBD1. Germline V gene lookup returns CDR1 WSHSY and CDR2 SAAADI. CDR3 length: 15 amino acids. J was trimmed by 2 bases and V by 5 bases; bases with no gene match: 5. CDR3 DNA sequence: TGCGCCAGCAGTCAACCGGACAGGGCCTACAATGAGCAGTTCTTC. Its translation is CASSQPDRAYNEQFF.

The sample holds many counts of this clonotype. This chain uses TRBV10-3 with TRBJ2-1; D not resolved. CDR1 and CDR2 from the germline V gene are ENHRY and SYGVKD. CDR3 length: 13 amino acids. V was trimmed by 0 bases and J by 4 bases, leaving 4 bases between them. In DNA, the CDR3 is TGTGCCATCAGTGAGTCCCTATACAATGAGCAGTTCTTC. The encoded protein is CAISESLYNEQFF.

This clonotype was counted a few times. This chain links TRBV25-1 with TRBJ2-3, with 8 bases fitting TRBD2. There are 15 residues in the CDR3. The V segment lost 7 bases and the J segment 3 bases; nucleotides outside the gene matches: 9. Germline lookup yields CDR1 MGHDK and CDR2 SYGVNS. The CDR3 nucleotides are TGTGCCAGCAATCCCCCGGCGGGGGGAACAGATACGCAGTATTTT. Protein sequence: CASNPPAGGTDTQYF.

This clonotype was detected a few times. This sequence joins TRBV5-1 and TRBJ2-5; tentatively, D is TRBD1 (5 bases). Germline CDR1 reads SGHRS; CDR2 reads YFSETQ. Deletions cut 4 bases from V and 1 base from J, with 8 bases between. The length of the CDR3 is 13 residues. This CDR3 reads CASSPDSQETQYF. CDR3 bases: TGCGCCAGCAGCCCCGACAGCCAAGAGACCCAGTACTTC.

V and J are TRBV7-3 and TRBJ2-5; no clear D. CDR3 length equals 14 residues. With 5 bases removed from V and 5 bases from J, the gap between germline ends came to 15 bases. From germline, CDR1 is SGHTA and CDR2 FQGTGA. CDR3 protein: CASSVLPSSETQYF. CDR3 coding DNA: TGTGCCAGCAGCGTATTACCGAGCTCTGAGACCCAGTACTTC.

The table lists this clonotype with many counts. This chain uses TRBV7-2 with TRBJ2-3; 11 nucleotides align to TRBD2. V gave up 4 bases and J gave up 5 bases; unmatched junction bases: 11. Germline V CDR1 and CDR2: SGHTA, FQGNSA. The length of the CDR3 is 17 residues. The CDR3 DNA reads TGTGCCAGCAGCTCATCTACGGGACTAGCGGAGATAGATACGCAGTATTTT. It translates to CASSSSTGLAEIDTQYF. Full variable domain (missing parts from reference TRBV7-2 and TRBJ2-3): GAGVSQSPSNKVTEKGKDVELRCDPISGHTALYWYRQSLGQGLEFLIYFQGNSAPDKSGLPSDRFSAERTGGSVSTLTIQRTQQEDSAVYLCASSSSTGLAEIDTQYFGPGTRLTVL.

This clonotype appeared many times. The rearrangement links TRBV27 to TRBJ2-2; D may match TRBD1 or TRBD2 (6 bases each). The germline V gene encodes CDR1 MNHEY and CDR2 SMNVEV (reference sequence). CDR3 length: 14 amino acids. The V and J ends lost 8 bases and 5 bases respectively, with 15 bases between them. The CDR3 loop is CASSGALGTGELFF. The CDR3 coding sequence is TGTGCCAGCTCGGGGGCCCTCGGGACCGGGGAGCTGTTTTTT.

This clonotype was observed many times. CDR3 nucleotide sequence: TGCAGCGTTGATTTGCCCAGTACCTACGAGCAGTACTTC. Protein: CSVDLPSTYEQYF. This chain connects TRBV29-1 to TRBJ2-7; the D is unclear. The length of the CDR3 is 13 residues. The V end was cut by 3 bases, the J end by 2 bases, with 11 bases between. Germline CDR1 reads SQVTM; CDR2 reads ANQGSEA.

The sample holds many counts of this clonotype. The rearrangement joins TRBV18 to TRBJ2-7; D is undetermined. The CDR3 runs 13 residues. Between the trimmed V and J ends, which lost 0 bases and 4 bases, there was a span of 7 bases. The germline V gene has CDR1 KGHSH and CDR2 LQKENI. The CDR3 sequence: CASSPPGEYEQYV. The CDR3 DNA follows: TGTGCCAGCTCACCACCCGGTGAATACGAGCAGTACGTC.